These 27 T cell receptor beta chains were all obtained from the same sample, sequenced in a study of T cell responses to AZD1222 COVID-19 vaccine. Sequencing was performed with immunoSEQ multiplex PCR; in TCRdb, only in-frame clones are kept and a portion is missing. This repertoire shows some 140,000 clones, approximately 89% found once; its top ten account for around 2.7%. This sample comprised peripheral blood, obtained on day 0 of AZD1222 vaccination. The receptors derive from an adult in good health.

This chain connects TRBV7-2 to TRBJ1-6; D is uncertain. Deletions cut 3 bases from V and 7 bases from J, with 10 bases between. This CDR3 is built from 14 residues. Germline loops: CDR1 SGHTA, CDR2 FQGNSA. The CDR3 is CASSFVRLNSPLHF. CDR3 coding DNA: TGTGCCAGCAGCTTCGTCAGACTAAATTCACCCCTCCACTTT.

The chain links TRBV5-1 to TRBJ2-3; either TRBD1 or TRBD2 may fit D (6 bases each). Germline lookup yields CDR1 SGHRS and CDR2 YFSETQ. The CDR3 totals 16 residues. V gave up 0 bases and J gave up 0 bases, with 11 bases separating them. As DNA, the CDR3 is TGCGCCAGCAGCTTGGTAGGGGGGATTAGCACAGATACGCAGTATTTT. Translated: CASSLVGGISTDTQYF.

This chain joins TRBV28 and TRBJ2-2; the match to TRBD1 covers 7 bases. Germline loops: CDR1 MDHEN, CDR2 SYDVKM. The trim removed 10 bases at V and 7 bases at J, leaving 9 bases unmatched. The CDR3 is 13 amino acids. For the CDR3, the DNA is TGTGCCACCCACGAGGGGGCGCGCGGGGAGCTGTTTTTT. This gives the protein CATHEGARGELFF.

The rearrangement joins TRBV19 to TRBJ1-2; 8 positions match TRBD1. This CDR3 has 16 amino acids. J lost 7 bases, V lost 7 bases, and 17 bases had no gene match. The germline gives CDR1 LNHDA, CDR2 SQIVND (reference sequence). The CDR3 sequence: CASNPLGQAWLSGYTF. The CDR3 DNA follows: TGTGCCAGTAACCCGTTGGGACAGGCGTGGTTGAGTGGCTACACCTTC.

This sequence joins TRBV5-4 and TRBJ2-5; tentatively, D is TRBD2 (7 bases). Trimming took 2 bases from V and 5 from J, leaving 19 bases between them. This CDR3 comprises 16 residues. Germline V gene sequence: CDR1 SGHNT, CDR2 YYREEE (reference sequence). CDR3: CASSLGGGAGGETQYF. The CDR3 DNA is TGTGCCAGCAGCTTAGGTGGGGGGGCCGGAGGTGAGACCCAGTACTTC.

This sequence joins TRBV6-6 and TRBJ2-3; D ambiguous. The CDR3 has 17 residues. V lost 6 bases and J lost 0, with 19 bases in between. CDR1 is MNHNY and CDR2 is SVGAGI in the germline V gene (reference sequence). The CDR3 nucleotides read TGTGCCAGCAGGCGACGGGTTGGACGAGTCAGCACAGATACGCAGTATTTT. This sequence encodes CASRRRVGRVSTDTQYF.

The J gene is TRBJ2-1, the V gene TRBV12-3 or TRBV12-4; D gene uncertain. The CDR3 extends over 13 amino acids. V was cut by 5 bases and J by 6 bases, with 11 bases left in between. CDR3 coding DNA: TGTGCCAGCAGTCCCACTTGGGGCAATGAGCAGTTCTTC. Residues: CASSPTWGNEQFF.

The V gene is TRBV12-3 or TRBV12-4, the J gene TRBJ1-1; possibly TRBD1 for D (5 bases). The CDR3 has 13 amino acids. Trimming removed 3 bases from V and 1 base from J, with 6 bases in between. The DNA of the CDR3 is TGTGCCAGCAGTTTGGGGGGGAACACTGAAGCTTTCTTT. This translates into CASSLGGNTEAFF.

The rearrangement joins TRBV4-3 to TRBJ2-7; D is unresolved. Germline-derived CDR1 and CDR2 are LGHNA and YSLEER. V lost 3 bases and J lost 2, with 14 bases in between. This CDR3 has 15 amino acids. The CDR3 sequence is CASSQVIGSTYEQYF. Here the CDR3 DNA reads TGCGCCAGCAGCCAGGTCATAGGGTCCACCTACGAGCAGTACTTC.

The chain has TRBV5-1 and TRBJ1-1; D possibly corresponds to TRBD1 (6 bases). The CDR3 length is 15 residues. The V gene lost 7 bases and the J gene lost 3 bases, with 19 bases spanning the gap. Germline CDR1 is SGHRS and CDR2 is YFSETQ. The CDR3 sequence: CASRKIPGEDTEAFF. CDR3 nucleotide sequence: TGCGCCAGCCGAAAAATCCCAGGGGAGGACACTGAAGCTTTCTTT.

The V gene is TRBV24-1, the J gene TRBJ2-1; D not resolved. Trimming pared 4 bases from V and 0 bases from J, leaving 18 bases between. Germline V gene lookup returns CDR1 KGHDR and CDR2 SFDVKD. This CDR3 spans 18 amino acids. In nucleotides, the CDR3 is TGTGCCACCAGTGAGCATATCCGAGGTAGGTCCTCCTACAATGAGCAGTTCTTC. This sequence encodes CATSEHIRGRSSYNEQFF.

This clone was seen once. V is TRBV25-1 and J is TRBJ1-5; D possibly corresponds to TRBD1 (5 bases). Germline V gene data show CDR1 as MGHDK and CDR2 as SYGVNS. This CDR3 spans 14 amino acids. The V and J ends lost 9 bases and 4 bases respectively, with 16 bases between them. CDR3 amino acids: CASTGTVINQPQHF. CDR3 in DNA: TGTGCCAGTACCGGGACGGTGATTAATCAGCCCCAGCATTTT.

In DNA, the CDR3 is TGCGCCAGCAGCCCGGGACAGGGGTGGTACTTC. Translation: CASSPGQGWYF. The gene calls are TRBV10-2 and TRBJ2-4, with TRBD1 matching 10 bases. This CDR3 spans 11 amino acids. CDR1 WSHSY and CDR2 SAAADI come from the germline V gene. V gave up 6 bases and J gave up 15 bases; unmatched junction bases: 5.

The CDR3 reads CASSTSGRVNTGELFF. The DNA of the CDR3 is TGCGCCAGCAGCACCAGCGGGAGGGTGAACACCGGGGAGCTGTTTTTT. The J gene is TRBJ2-2, the V gene TRBV5-1, with 10 bases aligning to TRBD2. Germline values: CDR1 SGHRS, CDR2 YFSETQ. This CDR3 comprises 16 residues. The ends lost 4 bases at V and 1 base at J; junction bases unmatched: 4. The entire variable domain, with the rest obtained from reference TRBV5-1 and TRBJ2-2, is as follows: KAGVTQTPRYLIKTRGQQVTLSCSPISGHRSVSWYQQTPGQGLQFLFEYFSETQRNKGNFPGRFSGRQFSNSRSEMNVSTLELGDSALYLCASSTSGRVNTGELFFGEGSRLTVL.

The chain has TRBV5-1 and TRBJ1-2; no definite D call. Germline values: CDR1 SGHRS, CDR2 YFSETQ. The CDR3 length is 12 residues. The germline V and J ends were trimmed by 0 bases and 6 bases, with 6 bases remaining between them. CDR3 coding DNA: TGCGCCAGCAGCTTGGACGCGGATGGCTACACCTTC. This translates into CASSLDADGYTF.

The chain has TRBV19 and TRBJ2-3; the match to TRBD1 covers 7 bases. CDR1 is LNHDA and CDR2 is SQIVND in the germline V gene (reference sequence). This CDR3 has 14 amino acids. V shed 1 base and J 4 bases; nucleotides not matched to a gene: 2. The CDR3 loop reads CASSIGRGSDTQYF. The DNA for the CDR3 is TGTGCCAGTAGTATAGGCAGGGGGTCAGATACGCAGTATTTT.

The V and J genes are TRBV7-9 and TRBJ1-6; 9 bases map to TRBD1. J lost 10 bases, V lost 5 bases, and 6 bases had no gene match. This CDR3 comprises 14 residues. The germline gives CDR1 SEHNR, CDR2 FQNEAQ (reference sequence). CDR3 bases: TGTGCCAGCAGCCCACAGGGGGCAGAATCACCCCTCCACTTT. It is translated as CASSPQGAESPLHF. Full variable domain (rest looked up from reference TRBV7-9 and TRBJ1-6): DTGVSQNPRHKITKRGQNVTFRCDPISEHNRLYWYRQTLGQGPEFLTYFQNEAQLEKSRLLSDRFSAERPKGSFSTLEIQRTEQGDSAMYLCASSPQGAESPLHFGNGTRLTVT.

This chain uses TRBV5-1 with TRBJ1-1, with D unresolved. Germline CDR1 reads SGHRS; CDR2 reads YFSETQ. Trimming left V 0 bases short and J 4 bases short, with 13 bases between. The CDR3 extends over 15 amino acids. The DNA of the CDR3 is TGCGCCAGCAGCTTGGCGGGCGGACCAACCACTGAAGCTTTCTTT. It translates to CASSLAGGPTTEAFF.

The J gene is TRBJ2-7, the V gene TRBV5-6, with D possibly TRBD1 on 6 matching bases. CDR1 SGHDT and CDR2 YYEEEE come from the germline V gene. Trimming shortened V by 4 bases and J by 6 bases, and 17 bases separated the two germline ends. The CDR3 has 14 residues. As DNA, the CDR3 is TGTGCCAGCAGCCACCGGGACACTTACGGCGAGCAGTACTTC. Amino acids: CASSHRDTYGEQYF.

Remarks on this clone: This sample also contains other DNA sequences that code for the same CDR3. V and J are TRBV7-9 and TRBJ2-1, with TRBD2 identical over 9 bases. Germline V lookup: CDR1 SEHNR, CDR2 FQNEAQ (reference sequence). J gave up 4 bases and V 0 bases, and 4 bases lay outside the gene matches. This CDR3 is built from 16 residues. This CDR3 is CASSLALAGSYNEQFF. CDR3 nucleotide sequence: TGTGCCAGCAGCTTAGCGCTAGCGGGGAGTTACAATGAGCAGTTCTTC.

This chain uses TRBV7-2 with TRBJ2-5, with a tentative D call TRBD1 (5 bases). With 1 base removed from V and 5 bases from J, the gap between germline ends came to 20 bases. The V gene's germline CDR1 is SGHTA and CDR2 FQGNSA. The CDR3 has 17 residues. In DNA, the CDR3 is TGTGCCAGCAGCTTAGAAGGCCGCCATAACTCAGGGGAGACCCAGTACTTC. This sequence encodes CASSLEGRHNSGETQYF.

The rearrangement uses TRBV15 and TRBJ2-7, with TRBD2 identical over 10 bases. Per germline, CDR1 LNHNV and CDR2 YYDKDF (reference sequence). J gave up 7 bases and V 3 bases, and 9 bases lay outside the gene matches. The CDR3 consists of 15 residues. The CDR3 spells CATSRAGTSVREQYF. Written as DNA, the CDR3 is TGTGCCACCAGCAGGGCCGGGACTAGCGTTAGGGAGCAGTACTTC. Combining the CDR3 with reference TRBV15 and TRBJ2-7 gives the whole variable domain DAMVIQNPRYQVTQFGKPVTLSCSQTLNHNVMYWYQQKSSQAPKLLFHYYDKDFNNEADTPDNFQSRRPNTSFCFLDIRSPGLGDTAMYLCATSRAGTSVREQYFGPGTRLTVT.

The chain is built from TRBV2 and TRBJ2-1; TRBD2 aligns across 9 bases. Looked up from germline, CDR1 is SNHLY and CDR2 is FYNNEI. Unmatched junction bases numbered 3, after V lost 2 bases and J lost 4 bases. CDR3 length: 15 residues. The chain's CDR3 is CASSELAGPYNEQFF. In DNA, the CDR3 is TGTGCCAGCAGTGAACTAGCGGGACCGTACAATGAGCAGTTCTTC.

The chain links TRBV11-3 to TRBJ1-6; D unclear. The CDR3 runs to 12 residues. CDR1 and CDR2 (germline): SGHNT, YENEEA. Trimming cost V 2 bases and J 8 bases, with 4 bases left between them. CDR3 region: CASSLTDSPLHF. For the CDR3, the DNA is TGTGCCAGCAGCTTAACAGATTCACCCCTCCACTTT.

The chain joins TRBV9 to TRBJ1-4, with TRBD1 as a possible D gene (5 bases). The CDR3 extends over 13 amino acids. The germline CDR1 and CDR2 sequences are SGDLS and YYNGEE. V shed 0 bases and J shed 5 bases, with 5 bases lying between them. The CDR3 is CASSVAGNEKLFF. CDR3 in DNA: TGTGCCAGCAGCGTAGCAGGGAATGAAAAACTGTTTTTT.

The rearrangement uses TRBV7-2 and TRBJ2-1; the D gene is possibly TRBD1 (5 bases). CDR1 is SGHTA, CDR2 FQGNSA, per germline. The CDR3 extends over 13 amino acids. V gave up 5 bases and J gave up 4 bases, with 9 bases separating them. CDR3 region: CASSTDTYNEQFF. The DNA for the CDR3 is TGTGCCAGCAGCACGGACACGTACAATGAGCAGTTCTTC.

The genes are TRBV5-1 and TRBJ1-1; D is possibly TRBD1 (6 bases). The CDR3 has 14 amino acids. Germline V gene lookup returns CDR1 SGHRS and CDR2 YFSETQ. Trimming cost V 4 bases and J 7 bases, with 17 bases left between them. The DNA for the CDR3 is TGCGCCAGCAGCCCAAGGACAGCCGGGGGTGAAGCTTTCTTT. The encoded protein is CASSPRTAGGEAFF.